Shown below are 18 T cell receptor beta chains from a single sample sequenced in a study of cytomegalovirus exposure and HLA in healthy donors. Measured with immunoSEQ multiplex PCR; TCRdb has only the in-frame clones, and not every one. Of 150,000 or so clones listed, roughly 83% are singletons. Sequenced input: PBMCs. The origin of the receptors is a man between 25 and 39 years old in good health and CMV-seropositive.

The rearrangement joins TRBV4-2 to TRBJ2-7, with D possibly TRBD2 on 6 matching bases. The germline V gene encodes CDR1 LGHNA and CDR2 YNFKEQ. V was cut by 4 bases and J by 4 bases, with 14 bases left in between. The CDR3 contains 14 residues. In DNA form, the CDR3 reads TGTGCCAGCAGCCTCGGGACTCTAGGGTACGAGCAGTACTTC. Protein product: CASSLGTLGYEQYF.

The V gene is TRBV7-9, the J gene TRBJ2-3, with 12 nucleotides matching TRBD2. Germline CDR1 is SEHNR and CDR2 is FQNEAQ (reference sequence). This CDR3 comprises 16 residues. The J segment lost 2 bases and the V segment lost 5 bases, leaving 5 bases of the junction unmatched. CDR3 DNA: TGTGCCAGCAGCGGCGGGACTAGCGGGTACACAGATACGCAGTATTTT. This translates into CASSGGTSGYTDTQYF. Combining the CDR3 with reference TRBV7-9 and TRBJ2-3 gives the whole variable domain DTGVSQNPRHKITKRGQNVTFRCDPISEHNRLYWYRQTLGQGPEFLTYFQNEAQLEKSRLLSDRFSAERPKGSFSTLEIQRTEQGDSAMYLCASSGGTSGYTDTQYFGPGTRLTVL.

The genes are TRBV2 and TRBJ1-4; D not resolved. Trimming left V 6 bases short and J 7 bases short, with 9 bases between. CDR1 and CDR2 (germline): SNHLY, FYNNEI. The CDR3 has 12 residues. As DNA, the CDR3 is TGTGCCAGCAGCCCCGTTTCTGAAAAACTGTTTTTT. Residues: CASSPVSEKLFF.

This chain joins TRBV5-1 and TRBJ2-7, with D maybe TRBD2 (6 bases). The V gene's germline CDR1 is SGHRS and CDR2 YFSETQ. V dropped 3 bases and J dropped 7 bases, with 17 bases sitting between them. This CDR3 comprises 14 residues. CDR3 bases: TGCGCCAGCAGCTCGGAGCGGCCTGCGGGGGAGCAGTACTTC. It specifies CASSSERPAGEQYF.

The chain joins TRBV7-6 to TRBJ1-1; D is ambiguous. CDR3 length: 13 amino acids. V lost 5 bases and J 4 bases, leaving 11 bases between the germline ends. The germline V gene encodes CDR1 SGHVS and CDR2 FNYEAQ. As DNA, the CDR3 is TGTGCCAGCAGCCCTGGAGAATTCACTGAAGCTTTCTTT. Its translation is CASSPGEFTEAFF.

The chain carries TRBV4-1 and TRBJ2-7; 11 nucleotides match TRBD2. V lost 3 bases to trimming and J lost 3 bases; unmatched junction nucleotides: 7. Germline CDR1 MGHRA, CDR2 YSYEKL. CDR3 length: 16 residues. The CDR3 sequence: CASSQGSGTSGYEQYF. As DNA, the CDR3 is TGCGCCAGCAGCCAGGGTTCAGGGACTAGCGGCTACGAGCAGTACTTC.

V is TRBV27 and J is TRBJ1-4; D ambiguous. V was pared by 3 bases and J by 8 bases, with 10 bases between. From germline, CDR1 is MNHEY and CDR2 SMNVEV (reference sequence). The CDR3 runs 13 residues. The CDR3 nucleotides are TGTGCCAGCAGTTTTCGGAGCAACGAAAAACTGTTTTTT. Protein product: CASSFRSNEKLFF.

A note on this clone: Other nucleotide sequences in the sample specify the same CDR3. V is TRBV30 and J is TRBJ1-4; weak D call: TRBD1 (6 bases). Germline CDR1 reads GTSNPN; CDR2 reads SVGIG (reference sequence). This CDR3 is built from 14 residues. V dropped 2 bases and J dropped 3 bases, with 10 bases sitting between them. This CDR3 is CAWSLTGPNEKLFF. As DNA, the CDR3 is TGTGCCTGGAGTCTGACAGGCCCTAATGAAAAACTGTTTTTT. Full variable domain (missing parts from reference TRBV30 and TRBJ1-4): SQTIHQWPATLVQPVGSPLSLECTVEGTSNPNLYWYRQAAGRGLQLLFYSVGIGQISSEVPQNLSASRPQDRQFILSSKKLLLSDSGFYLCAWSLTGPNEKLFFGSGTQLSVL.

V usage is TRBV6-5 and J usage is TRBJ2-7, with TRBD1 matching 7 bases. Trimming removed 8 bases from V and 4 bases from J; junction bases left unmatched: 8. From germline, CDR1 is MNHEY and CDR2 SVGAGI. The length of the CDR3 is 13 residues. The CDR3 nucleotides read TGTGCCAGCGGTACCGGGACAGAGTACGAGCAGTACTTC. Encoded protein: CASGTGTEYEQYF.

This sequence joins TRBV7-6 and TRBJ1-2, with 8 bases that match TRBD1. The CDR3 has 14 residues. Germline values: CDR1 SGHVS, CDR2 FNYEAQ. Germline trimming cut 5 bases from V and 3 bases from J; bases unmatched to any gene: 5. DNA for the CDR3: TGTGCCAGCAGCCCAAAGACAGGGGACTATGGCTACACCTTC. Residues: CASSPKTGDYGYTF.

The chain couples TRBV25-1 to TRBJ2-2, with 8 bases lining up with TRBD1. This CDR3 region has 15 residues. Germline CDR1 reads MGHDK; CDR2 reads SYGVNS. Trimming removed 5 bases from V and 3 bases from J; junction bases left unmatched: 5. CDR3: CASSLGQADTGELFF. The CDR3 nucleotides are TGTGCCAGCAGTCTGGGACAGGCGGACACCGGGGAGCTGTTTTTT.

The gene calls are TRBV19 and TRBJ1-1, with unresolved D. Per germline, CDR1 LNHDA and CDR2 SQIVND (reference sequence). This CDR3 comprises 13 residues. Trimming removed 3 bases at V and 2 bases at J, with 7 bases between. This CDR3 is CASSIQENTEAFF. The CDR3 DNA follows: TGTGCCAGTAGTATCCAGGAAAACACTGAAGCTTTCTTT.

The genes are TRBV19 and TRBJ1-1; D is possibly TRBD1 (5 bases). Trimming cost V 5 bases and J 4 bases, with 11 bases left between them. The CDR3 is 13 residues long. The germline CDR1 and CDR2 sequences are LNHDA and SQIVND (reference sequence). The CDR3 sequence is CASSSQGSTEAFF. DNA for the CDR3: TGTGCCAGTAGTTCCCAGGGCAGCACTGAAGCTTTCTTT. Together with reference TRBV19 and TRBJ1-1, the CDR3 gives the full variable domain: DGGITQSPKYLFRKEGQNVTLSCEQNLNHDAMYWYRQDPGQGLRLIYYSQIVNDFQKGDIAEGYSVSREKKESFPLTVTSAQKNPTAFYLCASSSQGSTEAFFGQGTRLTVV.

The chain carries TRBV27 and TRBJ2-5; 8 bases fit TRBD2. The end of the DNA fits TRBJ2-7 better, so the J call may be wrong. Germline CDR1 and CDR2: MNHEY and SMNVEV (reference sequence). CDR3 length: 16 residues. CDR3 nucleotide sequence: TGTGCCAGCAGCCGCCGCGGATCGGGAGGGAACTACGAGCAGTACTTC. Translating gives CASSRRGSGGNYEQYF.

V is TRBV5-6 and J is TRBJ2-7; TRBD1 aligns across 7 bases. Germline-derived CDR1 and CDR2 are SGHDT and YYEEEE. The J segment lost 5 bases and the V segment lost 1 base, leaving 9 bases of the junction unmatched. The CDR3 sequence is 15 residues long. The CDR3 nucleotides read TGTGCCAGCAGCTTGTGGCCAGGGGGATCGGACGAGCAGTACTTC. It specifies CASSLWPGGSDEQYF. Full variable domain (outside the CDR3, taken from reference TRBV5-6 and TRBJ2-7): DAGVTQSPTHLIKTRGQQVTLRCSPKSGHDTVSWYQQALGQGPQFIFQYYEEEERQRGNFPDRFSGHQFPNYSSELNVNALLLGDSALYLCASSLWPGGSDEQYFGPGTRLTVT.

V usage is TRBV30 and J usage is TRBJ2-7, with 8 bases lining up with TRBD1. CDR3 length equals 13 residues. The ends lost 2 bases at V and 4 bases at J; junction bases unmatched: 4. The germline V gene has CDR1 GTSNPN and CDR2 SVGIG (reference sequence). Written as DNA, the CDR3 is TGTGCCTGGAGTCCAGGGGGCATATACGAGCAGTACTTC. Amino acids: CAWSPGGIYEQYF. Full variable domain (missing parts from reference TRBV30 and TRBJ2-7): SQTIHQWPATLVQPVGSPLSLECTVEGTSNPNLYWYRQAAGRGLQLLFYSVGIGQISSEVPQNLSASRPQDRQFILSSKKLLLSDSGFYLCAWSPGGIYEQYFGPGTRLTVT.

Written as DNA, the CDR3 is TGTGCCAGCAGCTTAGAATCAGGGGGAGAGACCCAGTACTTC. This gives the protein CASSLESGGETQYF. The rearrangement links TRBV7-2 to TRBJ2-5; 7 bases fit TRBD1. This CDR3 region has 14 residues. The germline CDR1 and CDR2 sequences are SGHTA and FQGNSA. The trim removed 1 base at V and 4 bases at J, leaving 3 bases unmatched.

The chain recombines TRBV4-3 with TRBJ2-1; 10 positions match TRBD2. V shed 4 bases and J 7 bases; nucleotides not matched to a gene: 7. From germline, CDR1 is LGHNA and CDR2 YSLEER. The CDR3 consists of 15 residues. CDR3 protein: CASSPLALAGNEQFF. The CDR3 coding sequence is TGCGCCAGCAGCCCCTTGGCACTAGCGGGAAATGAGCAGTTCTTC.